These T cell receptor beta chains were read from a single sample in a study of T cell repertoires in cytomegalovirus infection. TCRdb re-called the reads through MiXCR, storing one row per CDR3 protein. The sample consists of about 490,000 distinct CDR3 sequences, approximately 15% of them appearing once. Sequencing input: CD8+ T cells from PBMCs. The receptors originated from a human donor in good health (CMV status not recorded). Some clones in this sample may be carry-over from other donors' samples. CDR3s include the opening cysteine and the closing phenylalanine or tryptophan. A D gene is named only where the DNA matches it firmly. Not every row has a clone size; where given, it reads once, few, many or a size class.

d_gene	j_gene	abundance	v_gene	CDR3nt	CDR3aa
TRBD1	TRBJ1-4	many	TRBV12-3/TRBV12-4	TGTGCCAGCAGTCCACGATCCGGGACAGGAGGGGAAAAACTGTTTTTT	CASSPRSGTGGEKLFF
TRBD1	TRBJ1-4	many	TRBV2	TGTGCCAGCAGTGCCCGGGACAGTCAGCCCAATGAAAAACTGTTTTTT	CASSARDSQPNEKLFF
TRBD2	TRBJ2-7	many	TRBV2	TGTGCCAGCAGGGGACTAGCGGGAGTCGCTTACGAGCAGTACTTC	CASRGLAGVAYEQYF
TRBD1	TRBJ2-7	-	TRBV27	TGTGCCAGCACCCCGCTTGGGACAGGGGGTGACGAGCAGTACTTC	CASTPLGTGGDEQYF
-	TRBJ2-5	few	TRBV9	TGTGCCAGCGCCCTCAAGGACGGCCAAGAGACCCAGTACTTC	CASALKDGQETQYF
-	TRBJ2-2	-	TRBV27	TGTGCCAGCAGTTTATACGGTGTGGGTTACACCGGGGAGCTGTTTTTT	CASSLYGVGYTGELFF
-	TRBJ2-6	many	TRBV7-9	TGTGCCAGCAGCCGATCGGGAACCTCTGGGGCCAACGTCCTGACTTTC	CASSRSGTSGANVLTF
TRBD2	TRBJ2-3	-	TRBV7-9	TGTGCCAGCAGCCCCGCGGGAGGGGGCGACACAGATACGCAGTATTTT	CASSPAGGGDTDTQYF
TRBD1	TRBJ1-3	many	TRBV12-3/TRBV12-4	TGTGCCAGCTGGGACAGGGTATCCTCTGGAAACACCATATATTTT	CASWDRVSSGNTIYF
-	TRBJ2-7	few	TRBV27	TGTGCCAGCTGGGACACCTTATCCTACGAGCAGTACTTC	CASWDTLSYEQYF
-	TRBJ1-5	-	TRBV28	TGTGCCAGCAGCCCTGGACAGTCAAAGGATCAGCCCCAGCATTTT	CASSPGQSKDQPQHF
TRBD2	TRBJ2-1	many	TRBV14	TGTGCCAGCAGCCAAGAAAAGTCTAGCGGGTACAATGAGCAGTTCTTC	CASSQEKSSGYNEQFF
-	TRBJ2-3	-	TRBV5-1	TGCGCCAGCAGCTTGCGGCAGGGTGGTACAGATACGCAGTATTTT	CASSLRQGGTDTQYF
-	TRBJ2-3	many	TRBV7-8	TGTGCCAGCAGCCTCAGGCCCGGGGACCCTCCAGATACGCAGTATTTT	CASSLRPGDPPDTQYF
TRBD1	TRBJ1-2	many	TRBV19	TGTGCCAGTAGGGTCCTTATACAGGGGAAGGAGTCTAACTATGGCTACACCTTC	CASRVLIQGKESNYGYTF
-	TRBJ1-1	-	TRBV20-1	TGCAGTGCGTTCTTCTGGAACACTGAAGCTTTCTTT	CSAFFWNTEAFF
TRBD1	TRBJ2-7	-	TRBV28	TGTGCCAGCAGGATCACCCGGACAGGGACGACCTACGAGCAGTACTTC	CASRITRTGTTYEQYF
-	TRBJ2-2	few	TRBV27	TGTGCCAGCAGCCCCGTCCTTACCGGGGAGCTGTTTTTT	CASSPVLTGELFF
-	TRBJ2-7	many	TRBV7-2	TGTGCCAGCAGCTCATCTAGCGACTCCTACGAGCAGTACTTC	CASSSSSDSYEQYF
TRBD1	TRBJ2-2	-	TRBV23-1	TGCGCCAGCAAGCTAGCCGGGACAGGGTTAATCGGGGAGCTGTTTTTT	CASKLAGTGLIGELFF
-	TRBJ2-7	many	TRBV7-4	TGTGCCAGCAGCCGTACAGGGGGGGTCTACGAGCAGTACTTC	CASSRTGGVYEQYF
-	TRBJ2-1	many	TRBV6-5	TGTGCCAGCAGTTCTAGACCCAACAATGAGCAGTTCTTC	CASSSRPNNEQFF
TRBD2	TRBJ2-3	-	TRBV7-9	TGTGCCAGCAGCGGACTAGACGGAGATACGCAGTATTTT	CASSGLDGDTQYF
-	TRBJ2-4	many	TRBV10-2	TGCGCCAGCAGTGAGAAGGAATCGGACATTCAGTACTTC	CASSEKESDIQYF
-	TRBJ1-1	many	TRBV2	TGTGCCAGCACGGGCAGGGGACGAGCTTTCTTT	CASTGRGRAFF
TRBD1	TRBJ2-1	-	TRBV6-1	TGTGCCAGCAGTAGCCGGGACAGGGGGCTCAATGAGCAGTTCTTC	CASSSRDRGLNEQFF
-	TRBJ2-1	many	TRBV11-3	TGTGCCAGCAGCTTAATGGGGAGCTCCTACAATGAGCAGTTCTTC	CASSLMGSSYNEQFF
-	TRBJ1-6	few	TRBV3-1	TGTGCCAGCAGCCAATCTTTGAATTCACCCCTCCACTTT	CASSQSLNSPLHF
-	TRBJ1-2	few	TRBV20-1	TGCAGTGCTAGTATGGTTGTACAGGGTGAATTTGGGTATGGCTACACCTTC	CSASMVVQGEFGYGYTF
-	TRBJ2-2	many	TRBV7-3	TGTGCCAGCAGCTTACTAGGGGGCGGGGAGCTGTTTTTT	CASSLLGGGELFF
TRBD1	TRBJ2-1	many	TRBV7-3	TGTGCCAGCAGTATTACAGGGGGCGGGAATGAGCAGTTCTTC	CASSITGGGNEQFF
-	TRBJ2-5	-	TRBV9	TGTGCCAGCAGCGTAGGGACCGCGGAGACCCAGTACTTC	CASSVGTAETQYF
-	TRBJ1-2	-	TRBV11-1	TGTGCCAGCAGCTTAGTACAGGGCCGTGGCTACACCTTC	CASSLVQGRGYTF
-	TRBJ2-2	few	TRBV10-2	TGCGCCAGCGGCCCAGTTAGGGGGGAGCTGTTTTTT	CASGPVRGELFF
TRBD1	TRBJ1-5	many	TRBV12-3/TRBV12-4	TGTGCCAGCAGTCCGGGACAGGGGGCTTGGCAGCCCCAGCATTTT	CASSPGQGAWQPQHF
-	TRBJ2-1	few	TRBV27	TGTGCCAGCAGTTTAAGAGGCGAAGGGGCGGACAATGAGCAGTTCTTC	CASSLRGEGADNEQFF
-	TRBJ1-5	-	TRBV9	TGTGCCAGCAGCGGGGGACAAAACAATCAGCCCCAGCATTTT	CASSGGQNNQPQHF
-	TRBJ2-3	few	TRBV27	TGTGCCAGCAGTTTATGGAAAGGGGTTAAGGCAGATACGCAGTATTTT	CASSLWKGVKADTQYF
TRBD1	TRBJ1-1	-	TRBV19	TGTGCCAGTAGTGTTCCGGGACAGGGGCGGACTGAAGCTTTCTTT	CASSVPGQGRTEAFF
TRBD2	TRBJ2-5	-	TRBV28	TGTGCCAGCAGTTTAACCCTCCAAAGGACTAGCGGGGGCACACAAGAGACCCAGTACTTC	CASSLTLQRTSGGTQETQYF
-	TRBJ2-1	few	TRBV6-6	TGTGCCAGCACCGGCCAAGGACCGGGACCCTCGAGCTCCTACAATGAGCAGTTCTTC	CASTGQGPGPSSSYNEQFF
-	TRBJ2-7	-	TRBV20-1	TGCAGTGCTCGGTCCTTTACCATCTACGAGCAGTACTTC	CSARSFTIYEQYF
TRBD2	TRBJ2-3	few	TRBV20-1	TGCAGTGCTAGACCCTCGACTAGCCAGACGCCCACAGATACGCAGTATTTT	CSARPSTSQTPTDTQYF